Each of the 3 T cell receptor beta chains below was sequenced from the same sample in a study of blood T cell repertoires in COVID-19. The data were produced by immunoSEQ multiplex PCR, yet TCRdb's version contains in-frame clones alone and is incomplete. The sample lists around 150,000 clones, 70% to 90% seen once, with about 5% in the top ten. Sequences were obtained from peripheral blood. All receptors come from a human donor in a cohort sampled during active COVID-19.

The chain employs TRBV28 and TRBJ1-2; maybe TRBD1 (6 bases). CDR3 size: 15 residues. Germline loops: CDR1 MDHEN, CDR2 SYDVKM. The V end was cut by 5 bases, the J end by 4 bases, with 17 bases between. CDR3 amino acids: CASSTNTGIGYGYTF. CDR3 sequence (DNA): TGTGCCAGCAGTACCAACACAGGGATTGGCTATGGCTACACCTTC.

This rearrangement joins TRBV5-5 to TRBJ1-2; D is unclear. The V end was cut by 0 bases, the J end by 3 bases, with 12 bases between. This CDR3 is 15 amino acids long. Germline loops: CDR1 SGHKS, CDR2 YYEKEE (reference sequence). The CDR3 here is CASSLEPGWDYGYTF. The DNA of the CDR3 is TGTGCCAGCAGCTTGGAACCAGGTTGGGACTATGGCTACACCTTC. The variable domain in full, with the rest retrieved from reference TRBV5-5 and TRBJ1-2, is DAGVTQSPTHLIKTRGQQVTLRCSPISGHKSVSWYQQVLGQGPQFIFQYYEKEERGRGNFPDRFSARQFPNYSSELNVNALLLGDSALYLCASSLEPGWDYGYTFGSGTRLTVV.

The V call is TRBV28, the J call TRBJ1-1; D unclear. Germline-derived CDR1 and CDR2 are MDHEN and SYDVKM. CDR3 length: 15 amino acids. V was cut by 5 bases and J by 0 bases, with 13 bases left in between. The CDR3 sequence: CASSPRTDLNTEAFF. In nucleotides, the CDR3 is TGTGCCAGCAGTCCCCGGACGGACTTGAACACTGAAGCTTTCTTT.